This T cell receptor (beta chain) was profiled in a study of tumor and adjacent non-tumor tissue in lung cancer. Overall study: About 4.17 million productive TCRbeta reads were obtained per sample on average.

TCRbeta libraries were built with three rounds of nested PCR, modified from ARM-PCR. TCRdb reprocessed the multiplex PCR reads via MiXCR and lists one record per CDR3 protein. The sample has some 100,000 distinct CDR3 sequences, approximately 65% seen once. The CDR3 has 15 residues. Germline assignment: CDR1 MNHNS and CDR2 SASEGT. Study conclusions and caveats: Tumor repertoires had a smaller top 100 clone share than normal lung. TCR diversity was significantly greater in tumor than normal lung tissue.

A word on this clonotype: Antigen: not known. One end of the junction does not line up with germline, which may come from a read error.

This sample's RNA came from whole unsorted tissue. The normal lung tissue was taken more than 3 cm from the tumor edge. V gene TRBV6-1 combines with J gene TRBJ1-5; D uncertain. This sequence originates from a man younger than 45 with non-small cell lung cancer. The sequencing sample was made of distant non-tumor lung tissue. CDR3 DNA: TGTGCCGGCAGTGTCCGCGACAATTCGGGACAGCCCCAGCATTTT. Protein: CAGSVRDNSGQPQHF.